The entry below describes one T cell receptor (beta chain). This specimen comes from a study of immune cell composition in non-small cell lung cancer. This table comes from immunoSEQ multiplex PCR, and its TCRdb copy is limited to in-frame clones, with some not included. This sample has about 6,600 clones, with about 83% found just once. The CDR3 covers 19 residues. From germline, CDR1 is SGHRS and CDR2 YFSETQ. The trim removed 4 bases at V and 1 base at J, leaving 8 bases unmatched. The sample was lung tumor tissue. The sequence was obtained from a human donor with non-small cell lung cancer. This sequence joins TRBV5-1 and TRBJ2-1; 16 bases match TRBD2. CDR3: CASSPGTSGGAGSYNEQFF. CDR3 in DNA: TGCGCCAGCAGCCCAGGGACTAGCGGGGGGGCCGGGTCCTACAATGAGCAGTTCTTC. The whole variable domain, remainder taken from reference TRBV5-1 and TRBJ2-1, is KAGVTQTPRYLIKTRGQQVTLSCSPISGHRSVSWYQQTPGQGLQFLFEYFSETQRNKGNFPGRFSGRQFSNSRSEMNVSTLELGDSALYLCASSPGTSGGAGSYNEQFFGPGTRLTVL.